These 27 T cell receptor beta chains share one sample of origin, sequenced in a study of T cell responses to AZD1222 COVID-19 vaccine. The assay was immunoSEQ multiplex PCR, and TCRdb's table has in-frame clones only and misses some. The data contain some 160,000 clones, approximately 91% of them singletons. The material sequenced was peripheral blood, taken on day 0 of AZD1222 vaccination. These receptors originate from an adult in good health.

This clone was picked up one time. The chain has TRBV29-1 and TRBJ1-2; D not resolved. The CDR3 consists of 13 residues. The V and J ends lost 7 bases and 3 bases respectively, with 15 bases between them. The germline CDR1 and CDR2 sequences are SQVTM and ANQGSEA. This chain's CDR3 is CSAIDSADYGYTF. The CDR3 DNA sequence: TGCAGCGCCATCGACTCCGCGGACTATGGCTACACCTTC.

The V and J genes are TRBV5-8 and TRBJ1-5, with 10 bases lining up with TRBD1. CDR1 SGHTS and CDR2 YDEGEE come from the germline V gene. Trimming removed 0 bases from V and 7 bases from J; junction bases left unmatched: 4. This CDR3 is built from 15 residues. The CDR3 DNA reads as TGTGCCAGCAGCTTGGTCCGACAGGGGGCCCAGCCCCAGCATTTT. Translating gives CASSLVRQGAQPQHF. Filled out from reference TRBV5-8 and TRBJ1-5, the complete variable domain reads EAGVTQSPTHLIKTRGQQATLRCSPISGHTSVYWYQQALGLGLQFLLWYDEGEERNRGNFPPRFSGRQFPNYSSELNVNALELEDSALYLCASSLVRQGAQPQHFGDGTRLSIL.

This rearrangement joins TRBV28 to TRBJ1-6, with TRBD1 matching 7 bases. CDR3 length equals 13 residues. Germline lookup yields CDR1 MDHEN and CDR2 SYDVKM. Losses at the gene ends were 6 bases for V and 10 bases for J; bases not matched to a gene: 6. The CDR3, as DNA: TGTGCCAGCAGGAGAGACAGGGAATCACCCCTCCACTTT. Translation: CASRRDRESPLHF. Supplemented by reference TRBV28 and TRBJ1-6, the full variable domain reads DVKVTQSSRYLVKRTGEKVFLECVQDMDHENMFWYRQDPGLGLRLIYFSYDVKMKEKGDIPEGYSVSREKKERFSLILESASTNQTSMYLCASRRDRESPLHFGNGTRLTVT.

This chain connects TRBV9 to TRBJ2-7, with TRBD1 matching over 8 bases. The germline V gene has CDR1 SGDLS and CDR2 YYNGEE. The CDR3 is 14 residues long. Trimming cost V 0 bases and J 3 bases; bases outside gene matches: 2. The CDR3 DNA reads TGTGCCAGCAGCGTAGCAGGGGGCGGCTACGAGCAGTACTTC. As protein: CASSVAGGGYEQYF.

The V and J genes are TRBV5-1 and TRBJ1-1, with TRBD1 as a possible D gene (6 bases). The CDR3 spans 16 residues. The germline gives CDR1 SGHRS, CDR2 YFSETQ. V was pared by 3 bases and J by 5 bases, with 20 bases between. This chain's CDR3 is CASSWAPGGRRTEAFF. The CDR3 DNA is TGCGCCAGCAGCTGGGCGCCTGGGGGGCGAAGAACTGAAGCTTTCTTT.

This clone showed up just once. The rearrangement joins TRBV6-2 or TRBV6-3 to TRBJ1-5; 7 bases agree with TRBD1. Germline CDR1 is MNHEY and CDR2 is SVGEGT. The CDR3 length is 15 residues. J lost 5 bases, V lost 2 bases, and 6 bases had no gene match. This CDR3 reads CASSYRTGVHQPQHF. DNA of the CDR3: TGTGCCAGCAGTTACCGTACAGGGGTACATCAGCCCCAGCATTTT.

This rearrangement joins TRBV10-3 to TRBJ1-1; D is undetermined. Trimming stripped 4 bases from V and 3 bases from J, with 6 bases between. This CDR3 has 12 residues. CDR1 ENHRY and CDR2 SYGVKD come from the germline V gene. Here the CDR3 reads CAISGVDTEAFF. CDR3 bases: TGTGCCATCAGTGGAGTTGACACTGAAGCTTTCTTT.

CDR3 region: CASSSPGSQASYEQYF. DNA for the CDR3: TGTGCCAGCAGTTCACCGGGATCTCAGGCCTCCTACGAGCAGTACTTC. This chain joins TRBV27 and TRBJ2-7, with D possibly matching TRBD2 (5 bases). Germline values: CDR1 MNHEY, CDR2 SMNVEV (reference sequence). V gave up 4 bases and J gave up 0 bases, with 16 bases separating them. The CDR3 is 16 residues long.

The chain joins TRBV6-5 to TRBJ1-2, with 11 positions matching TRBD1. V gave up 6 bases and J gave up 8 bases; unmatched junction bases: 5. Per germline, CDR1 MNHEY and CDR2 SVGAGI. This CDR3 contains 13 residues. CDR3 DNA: TGTGCCAGCAGCATCGGGACAGGGGGAGGCTACACCTTC. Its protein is CASSIGTGGGYTF.

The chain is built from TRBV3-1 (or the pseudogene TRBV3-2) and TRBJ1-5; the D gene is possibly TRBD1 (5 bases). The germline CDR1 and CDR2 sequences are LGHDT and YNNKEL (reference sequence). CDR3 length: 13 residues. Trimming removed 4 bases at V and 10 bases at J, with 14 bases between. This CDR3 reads CASSLPRDGPQHF. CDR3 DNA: TGTGCCAGCAGCCTCCCCCGGGACGGTCCCCAGCATTTT.

The CDR3 coding sequence is TGTGCCAGCAGCCGATATTCGGGCAGCAATCAGCCCCAGCATTTT. Its protein product is CASSRYSGSNQPQHF. The chain carries TRBV28 and TRBJ1-5; no reliable D call. This CDR3 region has 15 residues. V lost 6 bases to trimming and J lost 1 base, with 13 bases between them. Germline lookup yields CDR1 MDHEN and CDR2 SYDVKM.

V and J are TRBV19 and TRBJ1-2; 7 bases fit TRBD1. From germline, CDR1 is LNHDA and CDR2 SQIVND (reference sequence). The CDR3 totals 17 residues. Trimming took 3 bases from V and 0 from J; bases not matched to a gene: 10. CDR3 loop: CASSMRFRGQTNYGYTF. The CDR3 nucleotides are TGTGCCAGTAGTATGCGGTTTCGGGGACAGACTAACTATGGCTACACCTTC. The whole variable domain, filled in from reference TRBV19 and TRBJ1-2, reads DGGITQSPKYLFRKEGQNVTLSCEQNLNHDAMYWYRQDPGQGLRLIYYSQIVNDFQKGDIAEGYSVSREKKESFPLTVTSAQKNPTAFYLCASSMRFRGQTNYGYTFGSGTRLTVV.

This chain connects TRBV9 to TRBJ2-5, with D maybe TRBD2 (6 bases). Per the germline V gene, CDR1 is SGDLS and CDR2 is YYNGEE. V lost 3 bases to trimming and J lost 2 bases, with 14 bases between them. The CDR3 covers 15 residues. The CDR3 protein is CASSARGRQQETQYF. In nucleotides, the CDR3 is TGTGCCAGCAGCGCCCGAGGGAGGCAGCAAGAGACCCAGTACTTC.

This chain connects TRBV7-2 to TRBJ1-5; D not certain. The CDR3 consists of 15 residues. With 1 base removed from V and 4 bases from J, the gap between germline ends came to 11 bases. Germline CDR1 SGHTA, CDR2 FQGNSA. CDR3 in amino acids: CASSLVGRPNQPQHF. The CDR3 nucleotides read TGTGCCAGCAGCTTAGTTGGACGGCCGAATCAGCCCCAGCATTTT. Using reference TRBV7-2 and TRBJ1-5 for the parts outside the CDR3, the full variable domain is GAGVSQSPSNKVTEKGKDVELRCDPISGHTALYWYRQSLGQGLEFLIYFQGNSAPDKSGLPSDRFSAERTGGSVSTLTIQRTQQEDSAVYLCASSLVGRPNQPQHFGDGTRLSIL.

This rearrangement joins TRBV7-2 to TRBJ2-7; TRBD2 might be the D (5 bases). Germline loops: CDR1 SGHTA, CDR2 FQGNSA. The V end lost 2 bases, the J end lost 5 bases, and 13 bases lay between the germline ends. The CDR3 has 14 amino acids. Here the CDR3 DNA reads TGTGCCAGCAGCTTAAGAACTAGTATAGACGAGCAGTACTTC. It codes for CASSLRTSIDEQYF.

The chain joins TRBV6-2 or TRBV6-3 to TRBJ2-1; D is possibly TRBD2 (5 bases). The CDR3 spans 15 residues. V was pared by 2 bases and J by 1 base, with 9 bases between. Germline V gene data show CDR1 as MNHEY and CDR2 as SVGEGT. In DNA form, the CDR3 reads TGTGCCAGCAGTTACCTCTCGGGATCCTACAATGAGCAGTTCTTC. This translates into CASSYLSGSYNEQFF.

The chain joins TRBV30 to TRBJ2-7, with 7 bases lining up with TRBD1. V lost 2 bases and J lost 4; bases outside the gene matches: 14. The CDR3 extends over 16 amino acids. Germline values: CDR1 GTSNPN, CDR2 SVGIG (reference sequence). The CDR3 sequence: CAWSPPILGQTYEQYF. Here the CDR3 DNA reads TGTGCCTGGAGTCCGCCGATTCTGGGACAGACTTACGAGCAGTACTTC.

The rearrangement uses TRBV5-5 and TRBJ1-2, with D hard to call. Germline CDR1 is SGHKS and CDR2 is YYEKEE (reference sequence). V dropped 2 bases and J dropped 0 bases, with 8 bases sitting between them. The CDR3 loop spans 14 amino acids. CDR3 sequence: CASSLYRSNYGYTF. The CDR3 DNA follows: TGTGCCAGCAGCTTATATAGATCTAACTATGGCTACACCTTC.

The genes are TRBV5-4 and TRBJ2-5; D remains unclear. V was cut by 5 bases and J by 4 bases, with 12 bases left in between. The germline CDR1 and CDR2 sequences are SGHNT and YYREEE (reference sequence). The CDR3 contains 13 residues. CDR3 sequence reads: CASRDGGLETQYF. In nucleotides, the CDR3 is TGTGCCAGCAGGGACGGTGGGTTAGAGACCCAGTACTTC.

Written as DNA, the CDR3 is TGTGCCAGCAGCGCGGGGACAGGGGGAAGGGACACTGAAGCTTTCTTT. Its protein product is CASSAGTGGRDTEAFF. This chain uses TRBV9 with TRBJ1-1; 11 bases are shared with TRBD1. CDR3 length equals 16 residues. J lost 3 bases, V lost 3 bases, and 7 bases had no gene match. Germline V gene sequence: CDR1 SGDLS, CDR2 YYNGEE. The full variable domain, with the rest looked up from reference TRBV9 and TRBJ1-1, is DSGVTQTPKHLITATGQRVTLRCSPRSGDLSVYWYQQSLDQGLQFLIQYYNGEERAKGNILERFSAQQFPDLHSELNLSSLELGDSALYFCASSAGTGGRDTEAFFGQGTRLTVV.

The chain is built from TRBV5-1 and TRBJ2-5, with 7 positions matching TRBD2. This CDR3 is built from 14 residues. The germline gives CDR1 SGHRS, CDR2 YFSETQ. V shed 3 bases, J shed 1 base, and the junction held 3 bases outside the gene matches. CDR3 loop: CASSSWTSQETQYF. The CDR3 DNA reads TGCGCCAGCAGCTCGTGGACTAGCCAAGAGACCCAGTACTTC.

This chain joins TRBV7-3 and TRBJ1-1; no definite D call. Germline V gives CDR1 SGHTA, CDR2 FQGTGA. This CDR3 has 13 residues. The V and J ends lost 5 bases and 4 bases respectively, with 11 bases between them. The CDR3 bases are TGTGCCAGCAGCGCCTCAGGAGGCACTGAAGCTTTCTTT. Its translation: CASSASGGTEAFF.

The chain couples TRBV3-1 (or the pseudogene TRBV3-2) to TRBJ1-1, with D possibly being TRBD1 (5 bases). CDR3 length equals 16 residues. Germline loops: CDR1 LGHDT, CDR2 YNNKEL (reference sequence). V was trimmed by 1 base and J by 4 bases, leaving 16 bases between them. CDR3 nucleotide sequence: TGTGCCAGCAGCCAAGGAGGGGCAGGGAGAGGCACTGAAGCTTTCTTT. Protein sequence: CASSQGGAGRGTEAFF.

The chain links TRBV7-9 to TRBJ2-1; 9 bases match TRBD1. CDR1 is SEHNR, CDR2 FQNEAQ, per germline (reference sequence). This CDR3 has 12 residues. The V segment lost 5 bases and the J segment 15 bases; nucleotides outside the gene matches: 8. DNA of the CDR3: TGTGCCAGCAGCCTCACCGGGACAGGGCCGTTCTTC. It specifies CASSLTGTGPFF.

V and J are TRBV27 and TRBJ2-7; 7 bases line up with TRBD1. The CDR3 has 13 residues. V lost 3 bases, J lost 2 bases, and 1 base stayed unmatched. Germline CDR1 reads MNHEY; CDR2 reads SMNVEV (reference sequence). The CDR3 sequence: CASSFGQAYEQYF. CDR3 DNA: TGTGCCAGCAGTTTCGGACAGGCCTACGAGCAGTACTTC.

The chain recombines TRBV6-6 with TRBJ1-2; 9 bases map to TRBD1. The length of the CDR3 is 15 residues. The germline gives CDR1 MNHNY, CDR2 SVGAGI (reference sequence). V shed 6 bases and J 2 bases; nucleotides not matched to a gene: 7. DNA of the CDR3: TGTGCCAGCAGCCTTGGACAGGGGAGGAACTATGGCTACACCTTC. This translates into CASSLGQGRNYGYTF.

This chain's CDR3 is CASSLAGSGEVSYTF. CDR3 coding DNA: TGTGCCAGCAGCTTGGCCGGGTCGGGGGAAGTTAGCTACACCTTC. The V gene is TRBV5-6, the J gene TRBJ1-2, with D perhaps matching TRBD1 (5 bases). CDR3 length equals 15 residues. The V end was cut by 0 bases, the J end by 9 bases, with 18 bases between. Germline V gene data show CDR1 as SGHDT and CDR2 as YYEEEE.